The 27 T cell receptor beta chains listed next were all sequenced from one sample in a study of Graves' ophthalmopathy and Graves' hyperthyroidism. The authors amplified TCR beta CDR3 regions, and they did so from RNA transcripts for repertoire sequencing. Second-round multiplex PCR came after first-round RT-PCR with HTBI primers. TCRdb reprocessed the multiplex PCR reads via MiXCR and lists one record per CDR3 protein. The sample carries approximately 640,000 distinct CDR3 sequences, under 50% recorded once. Input material: peripheral blood. The receptor source for this set is an adult man with Graves' ophthalmopathy.

The chain links TRBV29-1 to TRBJ1-2; D ambiguous. CDR3 length: 13 residues. The V end was cut by 7 bases, the J end by 4 bases, with 16 bases between. Germline V gene lookup returns CDR1 SQVTM and CDR2 ANQGSEA. CDR3 loop: CSGVTEVGYGYTF. DNA of the CDR3: TGCAGCGGGGTTACAGAGGTCGGCTATGGCTACACCTTC.

The rearrangement joins TRBV6-6 to TRBJ2-7, with 7 bases matching TRBD1. This CDR3 contains 16 residues. With V trimmed by 6 bases and J by 2 bases, 13 bases remained unmatched. From germline, CDR1 is MNHNY and CDR2 SVGAGI (reference sequence). In DNA form, the CDR3 reads TGTGCCAGCAGCACAGTCCGGGACAGTAGAGCCTACGAGCAGTACTTC. This codes for CASSTVRDSRAYEQYF.

V gene TRBV11-3 combines with J gene TRBJ2-7, with 9 bases matching TRBD2. Germline CDR1 SGHNT, CDR2 YENEEA. V trimming: 5 bases; J trimming: 0 bases; junction bases outside the gene matches: 2. There are 14 residues in the CDR3. The CDR3 protein is CASSRLADSYEQYF. The CDR3 bases are TGTGCCAGCAGCCGACTAGCGGACTCCTACGAGCAGTACTTC.

This clonotype was observed at least ten times. The CDR3 sequence is CASSLVQQGIGETQYF. CDR3 nucleotide sequence: TGCGCCAGCAGCTTGGTCCAGCAGGGGATAGGGGAGACCCAGTACTTC. The rearrangement uses TRBV5-1 and TRBJ2-5; D is possibly TRBD1 (6 bases). The V and J ends lost 0 bases and 5 bases respectively, with 17 bases between them. This CDR3 is built from 16 residues. In germline, CDR1 is SGHRS, CDR2 YFSETQ.

This clonotype has at least ten counts. This chain uses TRBV7-9 with TRBJ1-3, with 7 nucleotides matching TRBD1. Germline CDR1 and CDR2: SEHNR and FQNEAQ (reference sequence). The CDR3 runs 15 residues. Trimming at V came to 5 bases and at J to 0 bases, leaving 4 bases not matched to a gene. CDR3 in amino acids: CASSQQGSSGNTIYF. The CDR3 bases are TGTGCCAGCAGCCAACAGGGGAGCTCTGGAAACACCATATATTTT.

This clonotype was counted between two and nine times. The chain joins TRBV7-8 to TRBJ1-3, with D possibly TRBD1 on 5 matching bases. V shed 4 bases and J shed 0 bases, with 16 bases lying between them. The CDR3 length is 17 residues. Looked up from germline, CDR1 is SGHVS and CDR2 is FQNEAQ. This CDR3 reads CASSSTRWGISGNTIYF. DNA of the CDR3: TGTGCCAGCAGCTCCACGCGGTGGGGCATCTCTGGAAACACCATATATTTT.

In its sample, this clonotype was seen once. J is TRBJ2-7 and V is TRBV7-2, with TRBD1 matching over 7 bases. The CDR3 spans 15 residues. The germline gives CDR1 SGHTA, CDR2 FQGNSA. With V trimmed by 5 bases and J by 7 bases, 14 bases remained unmatched. CDR3 nucleotides: TGTGCCAGCAGCCGCCCGCGGACAGGACCTACTGAGCAGTACTTC. It codes for CASSRPRTGPTEQYF.

On this clonotype itself: This may be a read error: a much more frequent sequence differs by one nucleotide. V gene TRBV5-1 combines with J gene TRBJ2-5, with 7 bases aligning to TRBD1. CDR1 is SGHRS and CDR2 is YFSETQ in the germline V gene. J lost 7 bases, V lost 0 bases, and 9 bases had no gene match. There are 15 residues in the CDR3. The CDR3 here is CASSLGDRPKGTQYF. The CDR3 region has the DNA TGCGCCAGCAGCTTGGGGGACAGACCCAAAGGGACCCAGTACTTC.

The chain uses TRBV4-2 and TRBJ2-5, with 9 bases fitting TRBD1. The V segment lost 1 base and the J segment 5 bases; nucleotides outside the gene matches: 2. The CDR3 sequence is 14 residues long. In germline, CDR1 is LGHNA, CDR2 YNFKEQ. The DNA of the CDR3 is TGTGCCAGCAGCCAAGGGACAGGGGCCGAGACCCAGTACTTC. Its protein product is CASSQGTGAETQYF.

V and J are TRBV20-1 and TRBJ1-1; 10 positions match TRBD1. Germline-derived CDR1 and CDR2 are DFQATT and SNEGSKA (reference sequence). The trim removed 5 bases at V and 4 bases at J, leaving 4 bases unmatched. The CDR3 totals 13 residues. CDR3 coding DNA: TGCAGTGCTGGGACAGGGGCCGGCACTGAAGCTTTCTTT. Its protein is CSAGTGAGTEAFF.

This sequence joins TRBV7-8 and TRBJ2-2, with a tentative D call TRBD2 (6 bases). CDR1 and CDR2 (germline): SGHVS, FQNEAQ. This CDR3 is 15 amino acids long. The V end was cut by 0 bases, the J end by 4 bases, with 9 bases between. The CDR3 sequence: CASSLAAGTTGELFF. CDR3 nucleotide sequence: TGTGCCAGCAGCTTAGCTGCGGGAACCACCGGGGAGCTGTTTTTT.

There are many counts of this clonotype. The V call is TRBV9, the J call TRBJ1-2; D unclear. CDR1 is SGDLS, CDR2 YYNGEE, per germline. Trimming left V 3 bases short and J 6 bases short, with 21 bases between. The CDR3 is made up of 16 amino acids. Written as DNA, the CDR3 is TGTGCCAGCAGCGAGAGGGAGGGTTCGGGTTTAAATGGCTACACCTTC. It codes for CASSEREGSGLNGYTF.

This sequence joins TRBV25-1 and TRBJ1-5; unclear D gene. The V gene lost 2 bases and the J gene lost 1 base, with 9 bases spanning the gap. The CDR3 totals 15 residues. Germline CDR1 and CDR2: MGHDK and SYGVNS. The CDR3, as DNA: TGTGCCAGCAGTGAAGGGTGGCGGAGCAATCAGCCCCAGCATTTT. Residues: CASSEGWRSNQPQHF.

This clonotype appeared many times. CDR3 region: CASSQDLYGYTF. The DNA for the CDR3 is TGCGCCAGCAGCCAAGATCTCTATGGCTACACCTTC. The chain joins TRBV4-1 to TRBJ1-2; the D is unclear. Trimming removed 0 bases from V and 4 bases from J, with 3 bases in between. Germline V CDR1 and CDR2: MGHRA, YSYEKL. The CDR3 totals 12 residues.

On this clonotype itself: Germline is not matched at one junction end, which may reflect a read error. The gene calls are TRBV15 and TRBJ2-5; D is possibly TRBD2 (5 bases). The CDR3 is 9 amino acids. Germline V gene lookup returns CDR1 LNHNV and CDR2 YYDKDF (reference sequence). The CDR3 reads CATSRDGNF. The CDR3 DNA follows: TGTGCCACCAGCAGGGACGGGAACTTC. Combining the CDR3 with reference TRBV15 and TRBJ2-5 gives the whole variable domain DAMVIQNPRYQVTQFGKPVTLSCSQTLNHNVMYWYQQKSSQAPKLLFHYYDKDFNNEADTPDNFQSRRPNTSFCFLDIRSPGLGDTAMYLCATSRDGNFGPGTRLLVL.

The rearrangement links TRBV6-5 to TRBJ1-1; D remains unclear. V gave up 0 bases and J gave up 1 base, with 15 bases separating them. CDR1 and CDR2 (germline): MNHEY, SVGAGI. CDR3 size: 17 residues. The CDR3 DNA sequence: TGTGCCAGCAGTTACTCGCGACGAGGCCCCTCGAACACTGAAGCTTTCTTT. Translation: CASSYSRRGPSNTEAFF.

This clonotype turned up a few times. V is TRBV29-1 and J is TRBJ2-5; perhaps TRBD2 as D (6 bases). The assigned J gene may be wrong: the sequence end matches TRBJ2-1 better. In germline, CDR1 is SQVTM, CDR2 ANQGSEA. The CDR3 is 11 amino acids. The CDR3 protein is CSVPVGRPQFF. The CDR3 DNA follows: TGCAGCGTCCCGGTGGGGAGGCCGCAGTTCTTC.

V gene TRBV10-3 combines with J gene TRBJ1-5; D ambiguous. The V and J ends lost 5 bases and 4 bases respectively, with 6 bases between them. Germline values: CDR1 ENHRY, CDR2 SYGVKD. This CDR3 is 12 amino acids long. The CDR3 spells CAISSGNQPQHF. The CDR3 coding sequence is TGTGCCATCAGTTCAGGTAATCAGCCCCAGCATTTT.

At least ten counts were recorded for this clonotype. This rearrangement joins TRBV12-3 or TRBV12-4 to TRBJ1-5; no clear D. Deletions cut 6 bases from V and 2 bases from J, with 11 bases between. The CDR3 covers 14 residues. In nucleotides, the CDR3 is TGTGCCAGCAGGGCCTCGGGTGGCAATCAGCCCCAGCATTTT. This codes for CASRASGGNQPQHF.

The rearrangement joins TRBV7-2 to TRBJ1-5, with 9 positions matching TRBD1. Germline-derived CDR1 and CDR2 are SGHTA and FQGNSA. Losses at the gene ends were 3 bases for V and 0 bases for J; bases not matched to a gene: 9. The CDR3 runs 18 residues. In nucleotides, the CDR3 is TGTGCCAGCAGCTTTGGAACAGGGGGCTTATATAGCAATCAGCCCCAGCATTTT. This codes for CASSFGTGGLYSNQPQHF.

The table lists this clonotype with many counts. The chain carries TRBV7-6 and TRBJ1-1; D gene ambiguous. This CDR3 region has 12 residues. V lost 4 bases, J lost 7 bases, and 10 bases lay in between. CDR1 is SGHVS and CDR2 is FNYEAQ in the germline V gene. The CDR3 region is CASSSNGVEAFF. DNA for the CDR3: TGTGCCAGCAGCTCCAACGGGGTTGAAGCTTTCTTT.

In regard to this clonotype: A much larger clone sits a single nucleotide away, making a read error possible. V is TRBV7-9 and J is TRBJ1-2; D perhaps matches TRBD1 (6 bases). The CDR3 runs to 14 residues. Germline lookup yields CDR1 SEHNR and CDR2 FQNEAQ (reference sequence). CDR3 nucleotide sequence: TGTGCCGGCAGCCATATTCCCAGGGGCGGTGGCTACACCTTC. Amino acids: CAGSHIPRGGGYTF. Filled out from reference TRBV7-9 and TRBJ1-2, the complete variable domain reads DTGVSQNPRHKITKRGQNVTFRCDPISEHNRLYWYRQTLGQGPEFLTYFQNEAQLEKSRLLSDRFSAERPKGSFSTLEIQRTEQGDSAMYLCAGSHIPRGGGYTFGSGTRLTVV.

The chain employs TRBV11-1 and TRBJ1-2; D is undetermined. Trimming shortened V by 4 bases and J by 6 bases, and 12 bases separated the two germline ends. From germline, CDR1 is SGHAT and CDR2 FQDESV (reference sequence). The CDR3 covers 13 residues. DNA of the CDR3: TGTGCCAGCAGCTCACCCGACGGTAATGGCTACACCTTC. Its translation is CASSSPDGNGYTF.

This sequence joins TRBV10-3 and TRBJ2-7; D might be TRBD1 (5 bases). The J call may be in error: the DNA end matches TRBJ2-5 better. The CDR3 runs to 14 residues. Germline V lookup: CDR1 ENHRY, CDR2 SYGVKD. This CDR3 is CAISEMWGAETQYF. The CDR3 DNA is TGTGCCATCAGTGAAATGTGGGGCGCGGAGACCCAGTACTTC.

For this clonotype: The junction departs from the called germline gene at one end, perhaps through a read error. V and J are TRBV7-9 and TRBJ2-2; tentatively, D is TRBD2 (6 bases). The CDR3 loop spans 15 amino acids. Germline CDR1 reads SEHNR; CDR2 reads FQNEAQ (reference sequence). CDR3 residues: CASSPGLPNTGKLFF. The CDR3 DNA is TGTGCCAGCAGCCCGGGACTCCCGAACACCGGGAAGCTGTTTTTT.

This clonotype was seen a few times. The genes are TRBV27 and TRBJ1-1; D possibly corresponds to TRBD1 (6 bases). V lost 2 bases and J 6 bases, leaving 13 bases between the germline ends. The CDR3 consists of 14 residues. From germline, CDR1 is MNHEY and CDR2 SMNVEV (reference sequence). The CDR3 nucleotides read TGTGCCAGCAGTTTAGCTGGCAGGGGAGCTGAAGCTTTCTTT. Translating gives CASSLAGRGAEAFF.

This clonotype was found many times. The rearrangement uses TRBV6-1 and TRBJ1-4; 7 nucleotides match TRBD1. Germline V lookup: CDR1 MNHNS, CDR2 SASEGT. Trimming removed 0 bases from V and 7 bases from J; junction bases left unmatched: 5. The CDR3 runs 15 residues. CDR3 in amino acids: CASSEAQGGGEKLFF. CDR3 coding DNA: TGTGCCAGCAGTGAAGCGCAGGGGGGAGGTGAAAAACTGTTTTTT.